These T cell receptor beta chains were read from a single sample in a study of T cells in localized non-small cell lung cancer. The protocol was immunoSEQ multiplex PCR, while the TCRdb copy is restricted to in-frame clones and leaves out a portion. Here the sample spans some 29,000 clones, roughly 90% being singletons. The sample in question was peripheral blood, obtained before any cancer treatment. Source of these receptors: a woman aged 18 to 55 with stage I lung adenocarcinoma. Each CDR3 is given with its conserved first and last residue. A D gene is named only where the DNA matches it firmly. Part of the rows lack a size; the others show once, few, many or a class for expanded clones.

CDR3 protein: CASDARSTDTQYF
CDR3 DNA: TGTGCCAGCGACGCCAGGAGCACAGATACGCAGTATTTT
J gene: TRBJ2-3
clone size: NA
CDR3 length: 13
V gene: TRBV2
D gene: NA

CDR3 protein: CASSQGQALNEKLFF
CDR3 DNA: TGTGCCAGCAGCCAAGGACAGGCCCTGAATGAAAAACTGTTTTTT
J gene: TRBJ1-4
clone size: NA
CDR3 length: 15
V gene: TRBV4-2
D gene: NA

CDR3 protein: CASSQGRTDQETQYF
CDR3 DNA: TGCGCCAGCAGCCAAGGGAGGACAGATCAAGAGACCCAGTACTTC
J gene: TRBJ2-5
clone size: once
CDR3 length: 15
V gene: TRBV4-3
D gene: NA

CDR3 protein: CASSLIESVGAEAFF
CDR3 DNA: TGTGCCAGCAGCTTAATCGAGTCAGTCGGGGCTGAAGCTTTCTTT
J gene: TRBJ1-1
clone size: NA
CDR3 length: 15
V gene: TRBV11-3
D gene: NA

CDR3 protein: CASSSRPTSGVYNEQFF
CDR3 DNA: TGTGCCAGCAGCTCCAGACCGACTAGCGGAGTCTACAATGAGCAGTTCTTC
J gene: TRBJ2-1
clone size: NA
CDR3 length: 17
V gene: TRBV7-2
D gene: TRBD2

CDR3 protein: CASSSTGNYGYTF
CDR3 DNA: TGTGCCAGCAGCTCAACAGGAAACTATGGCTACACCTTC
J gene: TRBJ1-2
clone size: NA
CDR3 length: 13
V gene: TRBV7-3
D gene: NA

CDR3 protein: CASLNPGPYEQYF
CDR3 DNA: TGTGCCAGCCTGAATCCGGGGCCCTACGAGCAGTACTTC
J gene: TRBJ2-7
clone size: once
CDR3 length: 13
V gene: TRBV2
D gene: NA

CDR3 protein: CASSLWGADTQYF
CDR3 DNA: TGTGCCAGCAGCTTATGGGGGGCAGATACGCAGTATTTT
J gene: TRBJ2-3
clone size: once
CDR3 length: 13
V gene: TRBV7-9
D gene: NA

CDR3 protein: CASSLLEGGDTGELFF
CDR3 DNA: TGTGCCAGCAGCCTGCTAGAGGGGGGGGACACCGGGGAGCTGTTTTTT
J gene: TRBJ2-2
clone size: NA
CDR3 length: 16
V gene: TRBV14
D gene: NA

CDR3 protein: CASSSLRGGRGNQPQHF
CDR3 DNA: TGTGCCAGCAGTTCCCTGAGGGGGGGCCGTGGCAATCAGCCCCAGCATTTT
J gene: TRBJ1-5
clone size: NA
CDR3 length: 17
V gene: TRBV28
D gene: NA

CDR3 protein: CASSSLGRGGNQPQHF
CDR3 DNA: TGTGCCAGCAGTTCTTTGGGTAGGGGGGGCAATCAGCCCCAGCATTTT
J gene: TRBJ1-5
clone size: NA
CDR3 length: 16
V gene: TRBV6-7
D gene: NA

CDR3 protein: CSVPDQNTGELFF
CDR3 DNA: TGCAGCGTTCCGGACCAGAACACCGGGGAGCTGTTTTTT
J gene: TRBJ2-2
clone size: NA
CDR3 length: 13
V gene: TRBV29-1
D gene: NA

CDR3 protein: CASSPGGPISGNTIYF
CDR3 DNA: TGTGCCAGCAGTCCAGGGGGACCCATCTCTGGAAACACCATATATTTT
J gene: TRBJ1-3
clone size: NA
CDR3 length: 16
V gene: TRBV27
D gene: TRBD1

CDR3 protein: CASSLGGEQFF
CDR3 DNA: TGTGCCAGCAGCTTGGGCGGTGAGCAGTTCTTC
J gene: TRBJ2-1
clone size: few
CDR3 length: 11
V gene: TRBV11-3
D gene: NA

CDR3 protein: CASSLDYNTGELFF
CDR3 DNA: TGTGCCAGCAGCTTGGACTACAACACCGGGGAGCTGTTTTTT
J gene: TRBJ2-2
clone size: once
CDR3 length: 14
V gene: TRBV7-2
D gene: NA

CDR3 protein: CASSLGGQKNEKLFF
CDR3 DNA: TGTGCCAGCAGCTTGGGGGGACAGAAGAATGAAAAACTGTTTTTT
J gene: TRBJ1-4
clone size: NA
CDR3 length: 15
V gene: TRBV5-5
D gene: TRBD1

CDR3 protein: CASSLAGTNYGYTF
CDR3 DNA: TGTGCCAGCAGCTTAGCCGGGACTAACTATGGCTACACCTTC
J gene: TRBJ1-2
clone size: NA
CDR3 length: 14
V gene: TRBV7-9
D gene: NA

CDR3 protein: CASSIEGTVNQPQHF
CDR3 DNA: TGTGCCAGCAGTATCGAAGGGACAGTTAATCAGCCCCAGCATTTT
J gene: TRBJ1-5
clone size: NA
CDR3 length: 15
V gene: TRBV7-9
D gene: TRBD1

CDR3 protein: CASSLAWAAQETQYF
CDR3 DNA: TGTGCCAGCAGCTTAGCGTGGGCAGCACAAGAGACCCAGTACTTC
J gene: TRBJ2-5
clone size: NA
CDR3 length: 15
V gene: TRBV7-8
D gene: NA

CDR3 protein: CASSFVGSDGYTF
CDR3 DNA: TGCGCCAGCAGCTTTGTGGGAAGTGATGGCTACACCTTC
J gene: TRBJ1-2
clone size: NA
CDR3 length: 13
V gene: TRBV5-1
D gene: NA

CDR3 protein: CASSTYYEQYF
CDR3 DNA: TGTGCCAGCAGCACTTACTACGAGCAGTACTTC
J gene: TRBJ2-7
clone size: NA
CDR3 length: 11
V gene: TRBV6-5
D gene: NA

CDR3 protein: CAGQGGATGANVLTF
CDR3 DNA: TGTGCCGGCCAGGGGGGGGCCACTGGGGCCAACGTCCTGACTTTC
J gene: TRBJ2-6
clone size: NA
CDR3 length: 15
V gene: TRBV6-1
D gene: NA

CDR3 protein: CASSPGQNYGYTF
CDR3 DNA: TGTGCCAGCAGCCCGGGACAGAACTATGGCTACACCTTC
J gene: TRBJ1-2
clone size: NA
CDR3 length: 13
V gene: TRBV5-6
D gene: TRBD1

CDR3 protein: CASSLGVTTEAFF
CDR3 DNA: TGTGCCAGCAGCTTAGGGGTAACCACTGAAGCTTTCTTT
J gene: TRBJ1-1
clone size: NA
CDR3 length: 13
V gene: TRBV7-2
D gene: NA

CDR3 protein: CASNRDFSNQPQHF
CDR3 DNA: TGTGCCAGTAACAGGGATTTTAGCAATCAGCCCCAGCATTTT
J gene: TRBJ1-5
clone size: NA
CDR3 length: 14
V gene: TRBV19
D gene: NA